Listed here are 3 T cell receptor beta chains from one sample, sequenced in a study of cytomegalovirus exposure and HLA in healthy donors. PCR involved 60 Vbeta and 13 Jbeta primers. Method: immunoSEQ multiplex PCR; TCRdb's copy keeps in-frame clones and lacks some. This table has 100,000 to 150,000 clones, approximately 80% appearing once. Sequenced sample: PBMCs. The source is a man aged 40-50 years in good health and CMV-seronegative.

CDR3 region: CASSLTVNEKLFF. Written as DNA, the CDR3 is TGCGCCAGCAGCTTGACAGTAAATGAAAAACTGTTTTTT. The J gene is TRBJ1-4, the V gene TRBV5-1; no firm D call. V lost 1 base and J lost 5, with 6 bases in between. There are 13 residues in the CDR3. Germline CDR1 reads SGHRS; CDR2 reads YFSETQ. The entire variable domain, with the rest obtained from reference TRBV5-1 and TRBJ1-4, is as follows: KAGVTQTPRYLIKTRGQQVTLSCSPISGHRSVSWYQQTPGQGLQFLFEYFSETQRNKGNFPGRFSGRQFSNSRSEMNVSTLELGDSALYLCASSLTVNEKLFFGSGTQLSVL.

The rearrangement joins TRBV5-6 to TRBJ1-6; D not certain. The germline CDR1 and CDR2 sequences are SGHDT and YYEEEE. The CDR3 extends over 14 amino acids. The V gene lost 0 bases and the J gene lost 3 bases, with 4 bases spanning the gap. CDR3 sequence: CASSLVVYNSPLHF. In nucleotides, the CDR3 is TGTGCCAGCAGCTTGGTAGTCTATAATTCACCCCTCCACTTT.

The rearrangement links TRBV6-4 to TRBJ2-1, with TRBD2 matching over 11 bases. Trimming cost V 5 bases and J 3 bases; bases outside gene matches: 3. This CDR3 region has 15 residues. In germline, CDR1 is MRHNA, CDR2 SNTAGT. The CDR3 loop reads CASSPLAGDYNEQFF. CDR3 in DNA: TGTGCCAGCAGTCCACTAGCGGGGGACTACAATGAGCAGTTCTTC.